One T cell receptor (beta chain) is described in this entry. The antigen remains unidentified. The entry originates in a study of beta chain features in type 1 diabetes. Study-level results: The influence of HLA type on TCRB rearrangement stayed undetermined. Researchers reported that naive, central memory and Treg TCRB repertoires appeared more similar in patients than in healthy donors. Cells expressing TCR highly could be over-represented by cDNA sequencing. Among patients with Type 1 diabetes, TCRB CDR3s were moderately but significantly shorter in every one of the four CD4+ subsets.

Only one heparinised blood draw was taken per donor, and its volume averaged about 120 mL. The germline CDR1 and CDR2 sequences are MNHNY and SVGAGI (reference sequence). This CDR3 contains 12 residues. J was trimmed by 16 bases and V by 2 bases; bases with no gene match: 8. Expressed TCRB transcripts were sequenced because the isolated RNA had all been reverse transcribed beforehand. Using immunoSEQ multiplex PCR, the repertoire was profiled, and TCRdb retains in-frame clones only, with some absent. The table includes 250,000 to 300,000 clones, 20% to 25% detected once. The V and J genes are TRBV6-6 and TRBJ2-1; the match to TRBD2 covers 7 bases. The sample was naive CD4+ T cells from blood. The sequence came from a woman between 25 and 40 years old with type 1 diabetes. CDR3 sequence (DNA): TGTGCCAGCAGTTACGAGCGCAGAGCGGGATTCTTC. It codes for CASSYERRAGFF.